This TCR beta chain was sequenced during a study of shared clonotypes between healthy human individuals. Generated by immunoSEQ multiplex PCR, the TCRdb table keeps only in-frame clones and is missing some. The sample yields 950,000 to 1,100,000 clones, more than 75% seen once. From CD4+ cells came CD45RA+ naive and CD45RA-negative memory subsets. With respect to this clone: Its target is not known.

Notes on the study in general: Non-shared clonotypes showed lower generation probabilities than clonotypes common to all four donors. Naive CD4 clonotypes were shared across several donors at 4.5% to 6.5%. Naive subsets typically showed greater estimated richness than memory subsets.

Germline CDR1 MDHEN, CDR2 SYDVKM. Trimming removed 5 bases from V and 12 bases from J; junction bases left unmatched: 7. The CDR3 length is 12 residues. The V call is TRBV28, the J call TRBJ2-7; 10 bases map to TRBD1. Sequenced input: memory CD4+ T cells from PBMCs. The subset here: CD45RA-negative fraction. The receptor comes from a man aged 18 to 30 in good health. Some clones in this sample may be carry-over from other donors' samples. The CDR3 loop reads CASSPDRGRRYF. The CDR3 DNA is TGTGCCAGCAGTCCCGACAGGGGGCGGCGGTACTTC.